This T cell receptor (beta chain) originates from a study of shared clonotypes between healthy human individuals. Study information: Two women and a few men aged 18 to 49 served as donors.

This CDR3 comprises 14 residues. V lost 4 bases to trimming and J lost 6 bases, with 13 bases between them. Germline-derived CDR1 and CDR2 are SGHRS and YFSETQ. Donors comprised only Caucasian adults living in Nashville, Tennessee. At the deep level, the assay was run. In the authors' methods: Because ImmunoSEQ provided only junction sequences with no quality scores, the filtering differed. TCRdb's table, derived via immunoSEQ multiplex PCR, lists solely in-frame clones and lacks some. V and J calls and clone size are copied from that table; D and trimming were computed from the DNA. The sample lists 230,000 or so clones; 50% to 80% were seen once.

The receptor was derived from a man aged 25-45 years in good health. The chain has TRBV5-1 and TRBJ2-2, with D possibly TRBD1 on 5 matching bases. The specimen sequenced was memory CD4+ T cells sorted from blood. Subset described: CD45RA-negative fraction. CDR3 loop: CASSDPQGAGELFF. The DNA for the CDR3 is TGCGCCAGCAGCGATCCTCAGGGTGCCGGGGAGCTGTTTTTT.